The next 9 T cell receptor beta chains were all read from a single sample in a study of cytomegalovirus exposure and HLA in healthy donors. The PCR used 60 Vbeta and 13 Jbeta primers. Sequencing used immunoSEQ multiplex PCR; TCRdb keeps in-frame clones, though not all of them. The data contain 110,000 to 150,000 clones, approximately 81% of them singletons. The sample comprised PBMCs. The receptors come from a boy aged 2-9 years in good health and CMV-seronegative.

This clone was seen more than once but under ten times. The J gene is TRBJ2-1, the V gene TRBV15, with TRBD2 identical over 7 bases. The CDR3 length is 17 residues. Trimming cost V 2 bases and J 2 bases; bases outside gene matches: 9. Germline V gives CDR1 LNHNV, CDR2 YYDKDF (reference sequence). CDR3 region: CATSRREGGRAYNEQFF. In DNA, the CDR3 is TGTGCCACCAGCAGACGAGAGGGCGGGAGAGCCTACAATGAGCAGTTCTTC.

The V and J genes are TRBV7-2 and TRBJ2-5; D may be TRBD1 (6 bases). The J call may be in error: the DNA end matches TRBJ2-7 better. The CDR3 length is 11 residues. CDR1 is SGHTA, CDR2 FQGNSA, per germline. CDR3 region: CATSGADEQYF. The CDR3 DNA reads as TGTGCCACCTCAGGGGCAGACGAGCAGTACTTC.

V gene TRBV11-2 combines with J gene TRBJ2-3, with no clear D. The CDR3 length is 13 residues. V was trimmed by 2 bases and J by 4 bases, leaving 7 bases between them. Looked up from germline, CDR1 is SGHAT and CDR2 is FQNNGV. The CDR3 loop reads CASSLFPADTQYF. The DNA for the CDR3 is TGTGCCAGCAGCTTATTTCCCGCAGATACGCAGTATTTT.

This clone is a singleton in its sample. The V call is TRBV5-1, the J call TRBJ1-4, with TRBD1 matching over 7 bases. Germline V CDR1 and CDR2: SGHRS, YFSETQ. The J segment lost 3 bases and the V segment lost 3 bases, leaving 8 bases of the junction unmatched. CDR3 length: 16 amino acids. Here the CDR3 reads CASSSGYRGPNEKLFF. The CDR3 DNA follows: TGCGCCAGCAGCTCCGGTTACAGGGGTCCTAATGAAAAACTGTTTTTT.

The chain is built from TRBV7-9 and TRBJ1-5; weak D call: TRBD1 (6 bases). This CDR3 spans 13 amino acids. Germline V gene data show CDR1 as SEHNR and CDR2 as FQNEAQ (reference sequence). Trimming removed 5 bases from V and 5 bases from J, with 10 bases in between. CDR3 sequence (DNA): TGTGCCAGCAGCCCTAACAGGGATCAGCCCCAGCATTTT. Protein sequence: CASSPNRDQPQHF.

The rearrangement joins TRBV19 to TRBJ1-4; tentatively, D is TRBD1 (5 bases). Deletions cut 8 bases from V and 8 bases from J, with 15 bases between. The V gene's germline CDR1 is LNHDA and CDR2 SQIVND (reference sequence). The length of the CDR3 is 13 residues. CDR3 loop: CASGGAPREKLFF. As DNA, the CDR3 is TGTGCCAGTGGCGGGGCCCCCCGCGAAAAACTGTTTTTT.

This chain connects TRBV5-4 to TRBJ1-1, with 8 bases fitting TRBD1. V was pared by 3 bases and J by 8 bases, with 12 bases of the junction left unmatched. The CDR3 extends over 15 amino acids. Per germline, CDR1 SGHNT and CDR2 YYREEE (reference sequence). In DNA form, the CDR3 reads TGTGCCAGCAGCTATGAGTCAGGGGGCAAAGGGGAAGCTTTCTTT. Its protein product is CASSYESGGKGEAFF.

The chain recombines TRBV4-1 with TRBJ2-1; tentatively, D is TRBD2 (5 bases). The CDR3 is 16 amino acids. Germline values: CDR1 MGHRA, CDR2 YSYEKL. V was pared by 0 bases and J by 4 bases, with 13 bases between. CDR3 sequence: CASSQDQGGRYNEQFF. The CDR3 nucleotides read TGCGCCAGCAGCCAAGATCAAGGAGGACGATACAATGAGCAGTTCTTC.

This clone was recorded only once. The V gene is TRBV30, the J gene TRBJ2-7, with 8 bases lining up with TRBD1. Germline trimming cut 1 base from V and 4 bases from J; bases unmatched to any gene: 0. The CDR3 is 12 residues long. From germline, CDR1 is GTSNPN and CDR2 SVGIG (reference sequence). CDR3 in DNA: TGTGCCTGGAGTGGGACAGGGTACGAGCAGTACTTC. This gives the protein CAWSGTGYEQYF.